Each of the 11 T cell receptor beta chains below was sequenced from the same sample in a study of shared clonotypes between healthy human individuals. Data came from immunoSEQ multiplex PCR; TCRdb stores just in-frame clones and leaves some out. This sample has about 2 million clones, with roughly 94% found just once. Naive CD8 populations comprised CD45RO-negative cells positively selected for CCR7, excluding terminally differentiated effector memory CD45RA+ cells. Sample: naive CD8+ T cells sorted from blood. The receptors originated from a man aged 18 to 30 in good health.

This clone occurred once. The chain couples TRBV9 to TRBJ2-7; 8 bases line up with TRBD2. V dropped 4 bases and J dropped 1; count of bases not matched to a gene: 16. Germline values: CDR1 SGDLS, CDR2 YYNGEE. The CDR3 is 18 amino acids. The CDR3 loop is CASSPLEGGGGRSYEQYF. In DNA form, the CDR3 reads TGTGCCAGCAGCCCCCTAGAAGGGGGAGGCGGGAGGTCCTACGAGCAGTACTTC.

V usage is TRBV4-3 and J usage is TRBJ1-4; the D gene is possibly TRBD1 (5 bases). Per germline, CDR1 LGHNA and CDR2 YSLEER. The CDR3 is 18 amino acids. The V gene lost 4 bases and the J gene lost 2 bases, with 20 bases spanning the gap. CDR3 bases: TGCGCCAGCAGCCCAGAGCAGGGAAATGAGGGTACTAATGAAAAACTGTTTTTT. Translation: CASSPEQGNEGTNEKLFF.

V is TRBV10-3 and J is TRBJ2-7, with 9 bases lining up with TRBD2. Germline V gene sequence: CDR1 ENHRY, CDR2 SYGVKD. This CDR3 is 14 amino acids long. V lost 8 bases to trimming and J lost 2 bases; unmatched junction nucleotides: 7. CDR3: CAIGRTSDPYEQYF. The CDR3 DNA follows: TGTGCCATCGGAAGGACTAGCGACCCCTACGAGCAGTACTTC.

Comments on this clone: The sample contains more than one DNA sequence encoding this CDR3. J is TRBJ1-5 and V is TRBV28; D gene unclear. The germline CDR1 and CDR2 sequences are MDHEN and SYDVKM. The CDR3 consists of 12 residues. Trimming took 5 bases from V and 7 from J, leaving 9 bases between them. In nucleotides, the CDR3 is TGTGCCAGCAGTCCCCGGAACCAGCCCCAGCATTTT. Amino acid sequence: CASSPRNQPQHF.

The CDR3 spells CASSWGTGPSTDTQYF. Written as DNA, the CDR3 is TGCGCCAGCAGCTGGGGGACAGGTCCTAGCACAGATACGCAGTATTTT. The V gene is TRBV5-1, the J gene TRBJ2-3; 8 nucleotides match TRBD1. V lost 3 bases and J lost 0; bases outside the gene matches: 6. There are 16 residues in the CDR3. Germline loops: CDR1 SGHRS, CDR2 YFSETQ.

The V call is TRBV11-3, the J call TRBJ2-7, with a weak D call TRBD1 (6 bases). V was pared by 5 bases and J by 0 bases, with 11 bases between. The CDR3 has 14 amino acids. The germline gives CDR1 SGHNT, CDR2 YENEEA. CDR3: CASSPGDNSYEQYF. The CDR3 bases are TGTGCCAGCAGCCCCGGGGACAACTCCTACGAGCAGTACTTC.

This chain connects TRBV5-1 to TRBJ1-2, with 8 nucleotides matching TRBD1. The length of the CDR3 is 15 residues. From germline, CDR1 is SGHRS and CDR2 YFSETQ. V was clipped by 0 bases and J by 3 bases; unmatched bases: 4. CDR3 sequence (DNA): TGCGCCAGCAGCTTGGGGTCAGGGGGCGACTATGGCTACACCTTC. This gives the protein CASSLGSGGDYGYTF.

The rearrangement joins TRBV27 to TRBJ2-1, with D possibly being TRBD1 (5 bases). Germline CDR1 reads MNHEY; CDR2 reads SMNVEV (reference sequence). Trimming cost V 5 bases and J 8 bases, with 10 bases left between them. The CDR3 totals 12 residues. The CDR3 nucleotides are TGTGCCAGCAGTACACAGGATTATGAGCAGTTCTTC. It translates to CASSTQDYEQFF.

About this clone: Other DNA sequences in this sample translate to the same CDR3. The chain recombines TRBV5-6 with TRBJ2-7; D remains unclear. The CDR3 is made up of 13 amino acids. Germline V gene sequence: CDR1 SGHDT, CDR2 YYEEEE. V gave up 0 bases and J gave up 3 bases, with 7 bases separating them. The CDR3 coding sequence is TGTGCCAGCAGCTTGGGCAGCTTCTACGAGCAGTACTTC. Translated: CASSLGSFYEQYF.

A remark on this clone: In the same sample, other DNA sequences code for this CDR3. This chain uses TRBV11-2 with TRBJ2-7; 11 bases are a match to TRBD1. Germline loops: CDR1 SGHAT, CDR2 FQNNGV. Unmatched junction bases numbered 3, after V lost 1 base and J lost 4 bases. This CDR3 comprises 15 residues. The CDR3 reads CASSLGTGGAYEQYF. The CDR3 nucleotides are TGTGCCAGCAGCTTAGGGACAGGGGGCGCATACGAGCAGTACTTC.

Written as DNA, the CDR3 is TGTGCCAGCAGCTTGGGGACAGGGGGTCGAGAGCAGTACTTC. Translated: CASSLGTGGREQYF. This chain joins TRBV7-6 and TRBJ2-7; TRBD1 matches at 11 bases. The CDR3 length is 14 residues. Losses at the gene ends were 3 bases for V and 7 bases for J; bases not matched to a gene: 5. Germline lookup yields CDR1 SGHVS and CDR2 FNYEAQ. Looking up the rest from reference TRBV7-6 and TRBJ2-7 gives the full variable domain: GAGVSQSPRYKVTKRGQDVALRCDPISGHVSLYWYRQALGQGPEFLTYFNYEAQQDKSGLPNDRFSAERPEGSISTLTIQRTEQRDSAMYRCASSLGTGGREQYFGPGTRLTVT.